Sequencing of this T cell receptor (beta chain) was carried out in a study of cytomegalovirus exposure and HLA in healthy donors. This CDR3 contains 11 residues. Germline-derived CDR1 and CDR2 are SGHVS and FQNEAQ. The repertoire was sequenced with immunoSEQ multiplex PCR; TCRdb's copy has only in-frame clones and lacks some. The table lists roughly 75,000 clones, approximately 95% of them singletons. Notes on the study in general: Within the approximately 130 validation repertoires, first-cohort TCR clusters tended to co-occur, according to a later analysis. Most TCR sequences showed up rarely, but some public TCRs showed up in many donors. In vitro checks showed that three CMV-associated chains really do target CMV antigens. The study labeled 180 or so TCR beta chains cytomegalovirus-associated.

In the case of this clone: The antigen remains undetermined. An end of the junction does not agree with germline; a read error may underlie this.

The specimen sequenced was PBMCs. This rearrangement joins TRBV7-8 to TRBJ1-4; D might be TRBD1 (5 bases). This TCR was recovered from a woman between 18 and 29 years old in good health and CMV-seronegative. The CDR3 DNA is TGTGCCAGCAGCTTAGGACAGACTTTCGTTTTT. It is translated as CASSLGQTFVF. The entire variable domain, with the rest obtained from reference TRBV7-8 and TRBJ1-4, is as follows: GAGVSQSPRYKVAKRGQDVALRCDPISGHVSLFWYQQALGQGPEFLTYFQNEAQLDKSGLPSDRFFAERPEGSVSTLKIQRTQQEDSAVYLCASSLGQTFVFGSGTQLSVL.